The clone carrying this T cell receptor (beta chain) was seen a handful of times. The antigen is not known. Clinical symptoms and serum thyroxine were used for diagnosis; TRAb, thyroid ultrasound and orbital computed tomography were also relied on. PBMCs were obtained from roughly 9.5 ml of fresh peripheral blood. The sample originates from a study of Graves' ophthalmopathy and Graves' hyperthyroidism. Whole-study results and caveats: The model achieved about 67% sensitivity and 72.22% specificity for ophthalmopathy progression.

Beta-chain TCR CDR3 regions were amplified from RNA transcripts. The authors performed first-round RT-PCR with HTBI primers and then a second-round multiplex PCR. Via MiXCR, TCRdb re-called the multiplex PCR reads, giving one row per CDR3 protein. In the table there are approximately 640,000 distinct CDR3 sequences, roughly two fifths of which are singletons. Looked up from germline, CDR1 is SGHRS and CDR2 is YFSETQ. This CDR3 region has 16 residues. The V gene lost 0 bases and the J gene lost 3 bases, with 15 bases spanning the gap. The receptor comes from an adult man with Graves' ophthalmopathy. The chain uses TRBV5-1 and TRBJ1-2, with D perhaps matching TRBD1 (5 bases). Source material: peripheral blood. CDR3: CASSLDRRGSYYGYTF. CDR3 sequence (DNA): TGCGCCAGCAGCTTGGACCGGCGGGGGTCCTACTATGGCTACACCTTC.